This T cell receptor beta chain was retrieved from a study of PD-1 blockade in classical Hodgkin lymphoma. Whole-study results and caveats: A significant rise in TCR diversity was seen by C4D1 for CD4+ cells but not for CD8+ cells. What drove the repertoire differences, possibly disease activity or prior therapy, has not been defined. Reports indicated that newly diagnosed patients had lower baseline TCR diversity than healthy donors did.

The method was immunoSEQ multiplex PCR; TCRdb's version includes in-frame clones alone and lacks a portion of them. The repertoire holds under 9,500 clones, with 87% as singletons. Details on this clone: As yet, its antigen is unknown.

Germline V CDR1 and CDR2: ENHRY, SYGVKD. Deletions cut 6 bases from V and 0 bases from J, with 9 bases between. The CDR3 has 14 amino acids. Time point specified: cycle 4 day 1 (C4D1), after more than five weeks of nivolumab. Relapse was seen in all patients after autologous stem cell transplantation, and brentuximab vedotin exposure was variable. Progressive disease, partial response or complete response was each patient's best response. This TCR was sampled from a human donor with classical Hodgkin lymphoma. The genes are TRBV10-3 and TRBJ1-5; D ambiguous. This specimen was peripheral blood mononuclear cells (PBMCs), taken before the fourth cycle of nivolumab. The CDR3 DNA reads as TGTGCCATCAGGGACGAGTATAGCAATCAGCCCCAGCATTTT. This gives the protein CAIRDEYSNQPQHF.